The clone carrying this T cell receptor (beta chain) was seen just once. This entry is derived from a study of blood T cell repertoires in COVID-19. Study at large: Spain, Italy and the United States supplied samples that represented acute and convalescent COVID-19.

The data were produced by immunoSEQ multiplex PCR, yet TCRdb's version contains in-frame clones alone and is incomplete. The table includes more than 250,000 clones, 89% detected once. The CDR3 covers 17 residues. CDR1 and CDR2 (germline): KGHSH, LQKENI. The J segment lost 0 bases and the V segment lost 6 bases, leaving 11 bases of the junction unmatched. This chain links TRBV18 with TRBJ1-1, with TRBD1 matching 9 bases. The source of this sequence is a man aged 18 to 29 who had recovered from COVID-19. What was sequenced was peripheral blood. In DNA form, the CDR3 reads TGTGCCAGCTCGCAAACAGGGGGCTGGCAGGTGAACACTGAAGCTTTCTTT. The encoded protein is CASSQTGGWQVNTEAFF.